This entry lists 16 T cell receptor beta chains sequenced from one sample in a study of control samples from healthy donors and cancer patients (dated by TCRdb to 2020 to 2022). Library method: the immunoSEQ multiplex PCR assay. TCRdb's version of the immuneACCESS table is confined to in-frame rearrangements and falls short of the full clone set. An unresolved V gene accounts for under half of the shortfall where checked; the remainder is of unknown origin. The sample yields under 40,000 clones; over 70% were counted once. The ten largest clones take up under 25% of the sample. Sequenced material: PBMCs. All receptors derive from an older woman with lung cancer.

The CDR3 reads CASSQEGAGKTF. Written as DNA, the CDR3 is TGCGCCAGCAGCCAAGAGGGGGCGGGTAAGACCTTC. The chain recombines TRBV4-1 with TRBJ1-2, with a tentative D call TRBD1 (6 bases). CDR1 is MGHRA and CDR2 is YSYEKL in the germline V gene. The CDR3 extends over 12 amino acids. The germline V and J ends were trimmed by 0 bases and 14 bases, with 13 bases remaining between them.

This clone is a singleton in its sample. As DNA, the CDR3 is TGTGCCAGCAGCCAAGGGGCGGGGCCCCAGCCCCAGCATTTT. Translating gives CASSQGAGPQPQHF. This chain links TRBV7-8 with TRBJ1-5; D possibly corresponds to TRBD1 (5 bases). This CDR3 spans 14 amino acids. Trimming cost V 5 bases and J 7 bases, with 15 bases left between them. Germline CDR1 reads SGHVS; CDR2 reads FQNEAQ.

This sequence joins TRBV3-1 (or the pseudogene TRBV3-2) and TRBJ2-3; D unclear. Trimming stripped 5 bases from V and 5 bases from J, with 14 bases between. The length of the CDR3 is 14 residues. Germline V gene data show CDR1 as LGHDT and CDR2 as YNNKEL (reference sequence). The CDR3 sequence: CASSSGPRRDTQYF. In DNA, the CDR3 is TGTGCCAGCAGCTCTGGTCCCCGAAGAGATACGCAGTATTTT.

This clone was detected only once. CDR3 bases: TGTGCCAGACGGGGACAGAACCCCACTGAAGCTTTCTTT. Translating gives CARRGQNPTEAFF. The rearrangement joins TRBV12-3 or TRBV12-4 to TRBJ1-1, with 7 bases aligning to TRBD1. The J segment lost 4 bases and the V segment lost 9 bases, leaving 8 bases of the junction unmatched. The CDR3 runs to 13 residues.

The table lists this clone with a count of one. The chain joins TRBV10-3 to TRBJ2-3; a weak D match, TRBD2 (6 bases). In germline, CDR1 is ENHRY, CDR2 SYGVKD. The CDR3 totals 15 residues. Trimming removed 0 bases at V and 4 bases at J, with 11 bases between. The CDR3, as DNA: TGTGCCATCAGTGAGTCGGCTAGCGAGGCAGATACGCAGTATTTT. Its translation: CAISESASEADTQYF.

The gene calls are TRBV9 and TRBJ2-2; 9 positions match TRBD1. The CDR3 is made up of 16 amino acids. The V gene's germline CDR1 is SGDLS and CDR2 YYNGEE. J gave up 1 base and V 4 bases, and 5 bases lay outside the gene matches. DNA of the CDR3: TGTGCCAGCAGCATCCGACAGGGGGTGAACACCGGGGAGCTGTTTTTT. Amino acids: CASSIRQGVNTGELFF.

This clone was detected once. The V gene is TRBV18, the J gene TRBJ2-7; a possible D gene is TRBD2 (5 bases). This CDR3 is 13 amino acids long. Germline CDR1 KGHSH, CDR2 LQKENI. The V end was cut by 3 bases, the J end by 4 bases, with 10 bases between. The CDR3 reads CASSPRVEYEQYF. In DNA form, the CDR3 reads TGTGCCAGCTCACCGAGGGTCGAGTACGAGCAGTACTTC.

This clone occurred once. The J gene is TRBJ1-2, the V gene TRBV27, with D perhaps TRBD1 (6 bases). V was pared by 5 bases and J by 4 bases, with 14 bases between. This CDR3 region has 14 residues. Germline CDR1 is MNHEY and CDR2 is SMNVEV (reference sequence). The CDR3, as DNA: TGTGCCAGCAGTACCGGACAGAGTCTCTATGGCTACACCTTC. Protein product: CASSTGQSLYGYTF.

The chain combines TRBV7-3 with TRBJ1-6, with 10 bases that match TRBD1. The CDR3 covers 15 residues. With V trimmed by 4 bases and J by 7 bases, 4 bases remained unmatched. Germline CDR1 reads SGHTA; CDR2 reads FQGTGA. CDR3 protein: CASSWTGGGNSPLHF. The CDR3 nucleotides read TGTGCCAGCAGCTGGACAGGGGGGGGAAATTCACCCCTCCACTTT. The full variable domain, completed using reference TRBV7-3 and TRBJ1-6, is GAGVSQTPSNKVTEKGKYVELRCDPISGHTALYWYRQSLGQGPEFLIYFQGTGAADDSGLPNDRFFAVRPEGSVSTLKIQRTERGDSAVYLCASSWTGGGNSPLHFGNGTRLTVT.

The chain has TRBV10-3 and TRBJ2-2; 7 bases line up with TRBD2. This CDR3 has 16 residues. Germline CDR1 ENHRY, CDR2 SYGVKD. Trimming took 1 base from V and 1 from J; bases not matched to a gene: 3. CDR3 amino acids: CAISEFRGGNTGELFF. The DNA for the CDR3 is TGTGCCATCAGTGAGTTCCGCGGGGGGAACACCGGGGAGCTGTTTTTT.

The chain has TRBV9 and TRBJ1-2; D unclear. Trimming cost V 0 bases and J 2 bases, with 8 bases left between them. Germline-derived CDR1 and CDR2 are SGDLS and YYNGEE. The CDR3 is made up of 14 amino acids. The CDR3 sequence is CASSVGRGNYGYTF. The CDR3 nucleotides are TGTGCCAGCAGCGTAGGTCGGGGAAACTATGGCTACACCTTC.

The CDR3 DNA reads TGTGCCATGGGAGGGATCAGGTCACCCCTCCACTTT. Translating it yields CAMGGIRSPLHF. V usage is TRBV10-3 and J usage is TRBJ1-6; unclear D gene. CDR3 size: 12 residues. Germline CDR1 ENHRY, CDR2 SYGVKD. V was clipped by 9 bases and J by 10 bases, with 13 bases between them.

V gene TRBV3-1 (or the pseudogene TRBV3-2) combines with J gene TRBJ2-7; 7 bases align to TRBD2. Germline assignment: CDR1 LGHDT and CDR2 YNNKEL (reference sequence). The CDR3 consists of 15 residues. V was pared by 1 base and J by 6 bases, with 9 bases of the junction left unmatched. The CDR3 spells CASSQVPSGDGEQYF. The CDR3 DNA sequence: TGTGCCAGCAGCCAAGTGCCGAGCGGGGACGGCGAGCAGTACTTC.

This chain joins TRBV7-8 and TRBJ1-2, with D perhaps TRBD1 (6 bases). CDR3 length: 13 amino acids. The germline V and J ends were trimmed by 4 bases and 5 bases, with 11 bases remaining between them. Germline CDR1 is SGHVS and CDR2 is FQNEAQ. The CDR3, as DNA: TGTGCCAGCAGCTCGGGGAGGGGGTATGGCTACACCTTC. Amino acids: CASSSGRGYGYTF.

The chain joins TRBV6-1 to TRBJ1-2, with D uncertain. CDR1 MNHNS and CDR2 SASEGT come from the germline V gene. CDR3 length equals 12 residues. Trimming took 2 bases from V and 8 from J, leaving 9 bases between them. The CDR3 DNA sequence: TGTGCCAGCAGTGAAAGGTTAGGGGGCTACACCTTC. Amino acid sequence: CASSERLGGYTF.

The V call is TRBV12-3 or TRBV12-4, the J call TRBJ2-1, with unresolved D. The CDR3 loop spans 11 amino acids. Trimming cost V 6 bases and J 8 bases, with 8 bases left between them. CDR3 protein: CASSPLDEQFF. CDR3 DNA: TGTGCCAGCAGCCCTTTGGATGAGCAGTTCTTC.